Here is one T cell receptor (beta chain) with its context. Antigen: not known. There are 13 residues in the CDR3. Germline values: CDR1 SQVTM, CDR2 ANQGSEA. The V end lost 6 bases, the J end lost 0 bases, and 11 bases lay between the germline ends. These data are taken from a study of T-cell memory formation after mild COVID-19. Study findings and constraints: Contracting clones from day 15 to 85 had balanced CD4/CD8; later expanders favoured CD4+.

Amplification by 5'RACE using constant-segment primers produced TCR alpha and TCR beta cDNA libraries that carried sample barcodes and UMIs. TCRdb reanalysed the 5' RACE reads using MiXCR and keeps one entry per CDR3 protein. The sample holds 450,000 to 650,000 distinct CDR3 sequences, 15% to 20% seen once. This receptor was identified in an adult woman who had mild COVID-19 (a few samples of this study predate the infection). Cell type and time point are not known. The sequenced material came from PBMCs or a T cell subset sorted from them (not recorded which). This rearrangement joins TRBV29-1 to TRBJ2-5; D gene uncertain. CDR3 in amino acids: CSVARLNQETQYF. CDR3 DNA sequence: TGCAGCGTGGCCAGACTGAACCAAGAGACCCAGTACTTC.